Below are 14 T cell receptor beta chains sequenced from a single sample in a study of T cell repertoires in cytomegalovirus infection. TCRdb reprocessed the reads with MiXCR, giving one entry per CDR3 protein. The data contain around 450,000 distinct CDR3 sequences, approximately 30% of them singletons. Specimen: PBMCs. These receptors originate from a human donor in good health (CMV status not recorded). Some clones in this sample may be carry-over from other donors' samples.

Turning to this clonotype: This may arise from a read error, as a much more abundant clone is one base away. The V call is TRBV15, the J call TRBJ1-6; the D is unclear. CDR1 and CDR2 from the germline V gene are LNHNV and YYDKDF (reference sequence). CDR3 length: 14 amino acids. This chain's CDR3 is CSTSRDRENSPLHF. For the CDR3, the DNA is TGTTCCACCAGCAGAGATAGAGAGAATTCACCCCTCCACTTT.

In this sample, this clonotype turned up a few times. The CDR3 nucleotides read TGTGCCAGCAGCCCACGGGGCGGGGGACTTCTCGAGCAGTACTTC. Translating gives CASSPRGGGLLEQYF. The V call is TRBV7-2, the J call TRBJ2-7; 7 nucleotides align to TRBD2. With 5 bases clipped from V and 6 bases from J, the junction kept 13 bases outside the gene matches. This CDR3 comprises 15 residues. Germline CDR1 and CDR2: SGHTA and FQGNSA. The full variable domain, with the rest looked up from reference TRBV7-2 and TRBJ2-7, is GAGVSQSPSNKVTEKGKDVELRCDPISGHTALYWYRQSLGQGLEFLIYFQGNSAPDKSGLPSDRFSAERTGGSVSTLTIQRTQQEDSAVYLCASSPRGGGLLEQYFGPGTRLTVT.

This chain connects TRBV6-2 or TRBV6-3 to TRBJ2-7; 8 nucleotides match TRBD1. V lost 10 bases to trimming and J lost 3 bases; unmatched junction nucleotides: 5. Germline V gene data show CDR1 as MNHEY and CDR2 as SVGEGT. This CDR3 contains 12 residues. This CDR3 is CATETGDYEQYF. CDR3 sequence (DNA): TGTGCCACCGAGACAGGGGACTACGAGCAGTACTTC.

In regard to this clonotype: This sequence may be a read error, since a much larger clone differs from it by one base. CDR3 loop: CASRSRDRGITDTQYF. CDR3 bases: TGTGCCAGCCGCTCCCGGGACAGGGGGATCACAGATACGCAGTATTTT. J is TRBJ2-3 and V is TRBV7-8; TRBD1 aligns across 11 bases. The CDR3 runs 16 residues. The V segment lost 8 bases and the J segment 2 bases; nucleotides outside the gene matches: 9. Germline assignment: CDR1 SGHVS and CDR2 FQNEAQ.

This clonotype has ten or more counts. V is TRBV10-1 and J is TRBJ2-1; tentative D call: TRBD2 (6 bases). CDR1 is WNHNN and CDR2 is SYGVQD in the germline V gene (reference sequence). The ends were cut back, 2 bases at V and 4 bases at J, with 15 bases in the middle. The CDR3 spans 16 residues. CDR3 residues: CASSERGLGPYNEQFF. Here the CDR3 DNA reads TGCGCCAGCAGTGAGAGGGGACTGGGGCCTTACAATGAGCAGTTCTTC.

Concerning this clonotype: The junction shows a germline mismatch at one end, possibly a read error. The rearrangement links TRBV4-1 to TRBJ1-2, with no clear D. The CDR3 length is 14 residues. The germline V gene has CDR1 MGHRA and CDR2 YSYEKL. For the CDR3, the DNA is TGCGCCAGCATCCAAGATCCCCTCCCCTATGGCTACACCTTC. It is translated as CASIQDPLPYGYTF.

The genes are TRBV28 and TRBJ1-2, with a weak D call TRBD1 (6 bases). The CDR3 runs 12 residues. V was cut by 10 bases and J by 5 bases, with 14 bases left in between. Germline CDR1 MDHEN, CDR2 SYDVKM. The CDR3 is CATPGEEYGYTF. The DNA for the CDR3 is TGTGCCACTCCAGGGGAGGAGTATGGCTACACCTTC.

This chain connects TRBV19 to TRBJ2-1; tentative D call: TRBD2 (6 bases). The CDR3 runs 15 residues. Deletions cut 7 bases from V and 4 bases from J, with 17 bases between. CDR1 LNHDA and CDR2 SQIVND come from the germline V gene (reference sequence). CDR3 bases: TGTGCCAGTACCCCAATAGCGGATACTTACAATGAGCAGTTCTTC. Amino acid sequence: CASTPIADTYNEQFF.

The rearrangement links TRBV19 to TRBJ1-5, with 9 bases that match TRBD1. CDR3 length: 15 amino acids. Per the germline V gene, CDR1 is LNHDA and CDR2 is SQIVND (reference sequence). J lost 3 bases, V lost 10 bases, and 10 bases had no gene match. The chain's CDR3 is CATRADRGTNQPQHF. CDR3 nucleotides: TGTGCCACCCGGGCGGACAGGGGAACCAATCAGCCCCAGCATTTT.

This clonotype was seen only a few times. The chain joins TRBV28 to TRBJ1-3; perhaps TRBD1 as D (5 bases). The germline V gene has CDR1 MDHEN and CDR2 SYDVKM. The CDR3 is 15 amino acids. V was pared by 4 bases and J by 0 bases, with 10 bases between. Here the CDR3 reads CASSYQGSSGNTIYF. The CDR3 DNA follows: TGTGCCAGCAGTTATCAGGGAAGCTCTGGAAACACCATATATTTT.

CDR3 amino acids: CSARLKNSNQPQHF. The CDR3 coding sequence is TGCAGTGCTAGACTGAAAAATAGCAATCAGCCCCAGCATTTT. The rearrangement joins TRBV20-1 to TRBJ1-5; D unresolved. Germline V gene data show CDR1 as DFQATT and CDR2 as SNEGSKA (reference sequence). With 2 bases removed from V and 0 bases from J, the gap between germline ends came to 8 bases. CDR3 length: 14 residues.

This clonotype occurred many times. The chain combines TRBV7-8 with TRBJ2-5; no definite D call. V shed 1 base and J shed 4 bases, with 7 bases lying between them. Germline V lookup: CDR1 SGHVS, CDR2 FQNEAQ. The CDR3 contains 13 residues. DNA for the CDR3: TGTGCCAGCAGCTTAGACCTGGGAGAGACCCAGTACTTC. Protein product: CASSLDLGETQYF.

The V gene is TRBV28, the J gene TRBJ2-7; 16 nucleotides agree with TRBD2. J lost 5 bases, V lost 4 bases, and 17 bases had no gene match. CDR3 length equals 20 residues. Germline V gene data show CDR1 as MDHEN and CDR2 as SYDVKM. The DNA for the CDR3 is TGTGCCAGCAGTTCCCCGGGACTAGCGGGGGGGAGGGACAGGGATGACGAGCAGTACTTC. This gives the protein CASSSPGLAGGRDRDDEQYF.

CDR3 bases: TGCAGTGCTAGAGAATGGTCCCGGGTATACTCCTACAATGAGCAGTTCTTC. Translated, it gives CSAREWSRVYSYNEQFF. The rearrangement links TRBV20-1 to TRBJ2-1; the D is unclear. V was trimmed by 0 bases and J by 0 bases, leaving 15 bases between them. Germline CDR1 reads DFQATT; CDR2 reads SNEGSKA (reference sequence). The CDR3 contains 17 residues.